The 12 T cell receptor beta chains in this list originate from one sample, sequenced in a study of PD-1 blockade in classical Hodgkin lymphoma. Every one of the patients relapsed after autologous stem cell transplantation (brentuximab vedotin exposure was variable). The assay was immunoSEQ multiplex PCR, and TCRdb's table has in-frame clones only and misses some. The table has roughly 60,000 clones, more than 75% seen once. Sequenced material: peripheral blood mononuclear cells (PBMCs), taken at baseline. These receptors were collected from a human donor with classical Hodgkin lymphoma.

CDR3 sequence (DNA): TGTGCCAGCAGTGATTGGGGGGAAAAACTGTTTTTT. This translates into CASSDWGEKLFF. The chain has TRBV2 and TRBJ1-4, with D perhaps TRBD1 (5 bases). V dropped 3 bases and J dropped 8 bases, with 7 bases sitting between them. There are 12 residues in the CDR3. Looked up from germline, CDR1 is SNHLY and CDR2 is FYNNEI. Full variable domain (rest looked up from reference TRBV2 and TRBJ1-4): EPEVTQTPSHQVTQMGQEVILRCVPISNHLYFYWYRQILGQKVEFLVSFYNNEISEKSEIFDDQFSVERPDGSNFTLKIRSTKLEDSAMYFCASSDWGEKLFFGSGTQLSVL.

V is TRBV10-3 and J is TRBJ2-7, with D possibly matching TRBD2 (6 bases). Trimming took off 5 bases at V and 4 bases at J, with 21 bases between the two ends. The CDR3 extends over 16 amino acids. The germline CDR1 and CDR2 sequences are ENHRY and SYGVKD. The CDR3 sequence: CAISPTDGGLLYEQYF. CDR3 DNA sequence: TGTGCCATCAGTCCCACTGATGGGGGACTCCTTTACGAGCAGTACTTC.

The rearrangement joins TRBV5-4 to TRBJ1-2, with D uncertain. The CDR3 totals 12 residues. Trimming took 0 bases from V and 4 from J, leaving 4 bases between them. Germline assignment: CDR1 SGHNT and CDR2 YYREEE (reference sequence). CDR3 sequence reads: CASSLDSYGYTF. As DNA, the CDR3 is TGTGCCAGCAGCTTGGACAGCTATGGCTACACCTTC. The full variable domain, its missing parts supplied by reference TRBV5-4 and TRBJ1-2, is ETGVTQSPTHLIKTRGQQVTLRCSSQSGHNTVSWYQQALGQGPQFIFQYYREEENGRGNFPPRFSGLQFPNYSSELNVNALELDDSALYLCASSLDSYGYTFGSGTRLTVV.

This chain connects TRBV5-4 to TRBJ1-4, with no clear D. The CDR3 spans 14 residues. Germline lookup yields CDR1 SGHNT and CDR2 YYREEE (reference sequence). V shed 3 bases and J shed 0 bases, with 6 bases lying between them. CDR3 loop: CASSSTTTNEKLFF. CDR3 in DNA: TGTGCCAGCAGCTCGACAACAACTAATGAAAAACTGTTTTTT.

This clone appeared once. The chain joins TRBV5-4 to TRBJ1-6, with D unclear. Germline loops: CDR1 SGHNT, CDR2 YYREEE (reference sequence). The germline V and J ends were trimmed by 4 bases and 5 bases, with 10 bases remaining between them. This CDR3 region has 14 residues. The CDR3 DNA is TGTGCCAGCAGCCCCCTTGAAAATAATTCACCCCTCCACTTT. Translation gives CASSPLENNSPLHF.

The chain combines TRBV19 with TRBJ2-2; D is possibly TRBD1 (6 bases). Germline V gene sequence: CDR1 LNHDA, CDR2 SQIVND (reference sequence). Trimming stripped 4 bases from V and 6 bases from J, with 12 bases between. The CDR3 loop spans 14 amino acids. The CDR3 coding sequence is TGTGCCAGTAGTAGAGGTGACAGGCCCGGGGAGCTGTTTTTT. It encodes CASSRGDRPGELFF.

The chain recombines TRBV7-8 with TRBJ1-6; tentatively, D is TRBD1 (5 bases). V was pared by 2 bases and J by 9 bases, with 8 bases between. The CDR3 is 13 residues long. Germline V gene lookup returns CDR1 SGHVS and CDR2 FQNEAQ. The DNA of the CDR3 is TGTGCCAGCAGCTTACCAGGGTCTTCACCCCTCCACTTT. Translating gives CASSLPGSSPLHF.

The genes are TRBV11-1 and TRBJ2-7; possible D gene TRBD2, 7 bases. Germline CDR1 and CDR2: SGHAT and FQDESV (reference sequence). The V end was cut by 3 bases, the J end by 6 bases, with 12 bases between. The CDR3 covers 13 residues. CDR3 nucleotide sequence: TGTGCCAGCAGCTTGGGGGCGGGAGTCGAGCAGTACTTC. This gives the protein CASSLGAGVEQYF.

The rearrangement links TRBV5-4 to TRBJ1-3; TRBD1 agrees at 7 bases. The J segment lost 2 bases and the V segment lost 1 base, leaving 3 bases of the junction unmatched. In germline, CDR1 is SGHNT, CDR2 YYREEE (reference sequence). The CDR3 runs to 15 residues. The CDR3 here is CASSLKGGPGNTIYF. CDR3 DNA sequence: TGTGCCAGCAGCTTGAAAGGGGGCCCTGGAAACACCATATATTTT.

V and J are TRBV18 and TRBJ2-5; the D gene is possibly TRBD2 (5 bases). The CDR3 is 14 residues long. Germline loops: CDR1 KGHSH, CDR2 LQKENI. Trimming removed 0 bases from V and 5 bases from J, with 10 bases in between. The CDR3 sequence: CASSPPGPGETQYF. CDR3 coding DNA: TGTGCCAGCTCACCACCCGGGCCGGGGGAGACCCAGTACTTC.

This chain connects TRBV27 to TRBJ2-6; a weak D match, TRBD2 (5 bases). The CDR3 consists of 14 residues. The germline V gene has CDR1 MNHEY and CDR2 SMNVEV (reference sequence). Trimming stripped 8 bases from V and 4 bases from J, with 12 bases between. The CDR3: CASGRTPGANVLTF. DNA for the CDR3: TGTGCCAGCGGCCGGACTCCCGGGGCCAACGTCCTGACTTTC.

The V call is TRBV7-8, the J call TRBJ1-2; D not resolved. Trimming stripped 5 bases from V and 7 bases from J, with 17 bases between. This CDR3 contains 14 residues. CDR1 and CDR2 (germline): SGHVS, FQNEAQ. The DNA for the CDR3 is TGTGCCAGCAGCCCATCCGGGTTCCCCCCTGGCTACACCTTC. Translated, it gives CASSPSGFPPGYTF.